This T cell receptor (beta chain) was recorded in a study of cytomegalovirus exposure and HLA in healthy donors. Study-level background: In an earlier analysis, 90 million to 130 million unique TCR beta sequences were found from 200 million or so T cells.

The V and J ends lost 0 bases and 3 bases respectively, with 7 bases between them. This CDR3 is 14 amino acids long. CDR1 is SGHAT and CDR2 is FQNNGV in the germline V gene. With 60 Vbeta and 13 Jbeta primers, the PCR was carried out. Only in-frame clones appear in the TCRdb table, and some are missing; sequencing was by immunoSEQ multiplex PCR. The repertoire holds 130,000 to 150,000 clones, around 78% seen once, with 2.5% to 3.5% in the top ten. In the case of this clone: Its target is unknown.

Study-wide points: An assumption of roughly uniform sequencing depth across donors underlay the presence/absence analyses. In vitro assays verified that a few CMV-associated chains recognized CMV antigens specifically. Exclusion as indistinguishable affected some V segments, including TRBV6-2 and TRBV6-3.

The chain uses TRBV11-2 and TRBJ2-3; no firm D call. The sample consisted of PBMCs. The TCR comes from a male donor in good health and CMV-seronegative. The CDR3 DNA is TGTGCCAGCAGCTTAGAACAGATTACAGATACGCAGTATTTT. It translates to CASSLEQITDTQYF.